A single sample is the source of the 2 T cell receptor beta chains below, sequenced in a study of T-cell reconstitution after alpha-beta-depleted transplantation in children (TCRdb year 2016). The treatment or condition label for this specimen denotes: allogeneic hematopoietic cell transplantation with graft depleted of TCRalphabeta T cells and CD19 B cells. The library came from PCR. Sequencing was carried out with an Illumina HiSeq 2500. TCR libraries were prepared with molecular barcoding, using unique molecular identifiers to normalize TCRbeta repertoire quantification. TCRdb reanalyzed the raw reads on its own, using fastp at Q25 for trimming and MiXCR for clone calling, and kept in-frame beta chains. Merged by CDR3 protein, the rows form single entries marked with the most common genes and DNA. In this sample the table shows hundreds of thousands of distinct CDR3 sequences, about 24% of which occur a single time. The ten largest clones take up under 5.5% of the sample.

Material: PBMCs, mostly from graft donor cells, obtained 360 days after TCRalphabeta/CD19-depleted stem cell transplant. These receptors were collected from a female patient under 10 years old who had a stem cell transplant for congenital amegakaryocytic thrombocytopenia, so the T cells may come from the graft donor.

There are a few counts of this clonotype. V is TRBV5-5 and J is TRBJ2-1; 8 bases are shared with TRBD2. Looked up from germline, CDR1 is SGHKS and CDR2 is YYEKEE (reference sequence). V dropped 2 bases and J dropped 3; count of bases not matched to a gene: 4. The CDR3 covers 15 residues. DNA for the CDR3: TGTGCCAGCAGCTTACGGCGGGGGGACTACAATGAGCAGTTCTTC. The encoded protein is CASSLRRGDYNEQFF.

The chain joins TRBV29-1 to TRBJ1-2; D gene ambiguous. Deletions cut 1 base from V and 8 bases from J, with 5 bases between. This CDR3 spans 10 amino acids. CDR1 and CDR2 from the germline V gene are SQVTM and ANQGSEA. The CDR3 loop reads CSVEGLGYTF. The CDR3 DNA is TGCAGCGTTGAAGGGTTGGGCTACACCTTC.